The T cell receptor beta chain under discussion was sequenced for a study of OX40 agonist ivuxolimab in advanced cancers. Study at large: Three dose-escalation patients had partial responses: one with hepatocellular carcinoma and two with cutaneous melanoma.

This clone is judged large. Measured with immunoSEQ multiplex PCR; TCRdb has only the in-frame clones, and not every one. The table includes under 15,000 clones, more than 75% detected once. The germline V gene encodes CDR1 SGHAT and CDR2 FQNNGV. V was cut by 1 base and J by 1 base, with 10 bases left in between. The CDR3 is 15 residues long. The sample in question was CD4+ or CD8+ T cells sorted from blood, obtained in a trial of the OX40 agonist ivuxolimab. The V gene is TRBV11-2, the J gene TRBJ1-1; D remains unclear. This TCR was sampled from an adult with an advanced solid tumor such as melanoma, head and neck, liver or kidney cancer. For the CDR3, the DNA is TGTGCCAGCAGCTTAGGAGGATTAGGGAACACTGAAGCTTTCTTT. This translates into CASSLGGLGNTEAFF.